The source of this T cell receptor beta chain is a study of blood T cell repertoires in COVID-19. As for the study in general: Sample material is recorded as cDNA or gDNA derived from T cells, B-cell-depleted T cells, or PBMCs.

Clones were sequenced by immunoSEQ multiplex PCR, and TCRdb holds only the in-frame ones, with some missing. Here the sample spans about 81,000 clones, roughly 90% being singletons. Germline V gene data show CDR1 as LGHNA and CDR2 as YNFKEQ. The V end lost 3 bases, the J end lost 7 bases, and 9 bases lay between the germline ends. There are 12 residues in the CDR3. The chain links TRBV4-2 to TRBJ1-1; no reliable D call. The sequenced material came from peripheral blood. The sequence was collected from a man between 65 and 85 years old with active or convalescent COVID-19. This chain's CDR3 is CASSQGRIEAFF. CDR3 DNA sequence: TGTGCCAGCAGCCAGGGGAGGATTGAAGCTTTCTTT.